The 22 T cell receptor beta chains below were found in one sample sequenced in a study of cytomegalovirus exposure and HLA in healthy donors. The PCR had 60 Vbeta and 13 Jbeta primers. Data came from immunoSEQ multiplex PCR; TCRdb stores just in-frame clones and leaves some out. In the table there are tens of thousands of clones, 70% to 80% of which are singletons. The sequenced material came from PBMCs. The receptors were sampled from a female donor in good health and CMV-seronegative.

This clone was counted a few times. CDR3 protein: CASSPGAGFTDTQYF. CDR3 sequence (DNA): TGTGCCAGCAGCCCAGGGGCAGGGTTCACAGATACGCAGTATTTT. The chain joins TRBV5-6 to TRBJ2-3; D is perhaps TRBD1 (6 bases). Germline V CDR1 and CDR2: SGHDT, YYEEEE. The germline V and J ends were trimmed by 4 bases and 2 bases, with 14 bases remaining between them. The CDR3 spans 15 residues.

The chain recombines TRBV4-3 with TRBJ1-1, with D maybe TRBD1 (5 bases). CDR1 and CDR2 (germline): LGHNA, YSLEER. Trimming left V 3 bases short and J 1 base short, with 9 bases between. The CDR3 runs 14 residues. The CDR3 loop is CASSQGLTNTEAFF. The CDR3 nucleotides are TGCGCCAGCAGCCAGGGACTGACGAACACTGAAGCTTTCTTT.

The chain employs TRBV6-5 and TRBJ1-2, with D maybe TRBD1 (5 bases). Germline V gene lookup returns CDR1 MNHEY and CDR2 SVGAGI. This CDR3 has 15 amino acids. The germline V and J ends were trimmed by 4 bases and 4 bases, with 16 bases remaining between them. CDR3 nucleotide sequence: TGTGCCAGCAGTTCCCTTGCAGGGTCCCCCTATGGCTACACCTTC. This encodes CASSSLAGSPYGYTF.

This clone was counted only a few times. This rearrangement joins TRBV6-5 to TRBJ1-3, with D perhaps matching TRBD1 (5 bases). Germline V gives CDR1 MNHEY, CDR2 SVGAGI. The CDR3 extends over 13 amino acids. Trimming removed 6 bases from V and 8 bases from J, with 14 bases in between. The CDR3 DNA reads TGTGCCAGCAGGGGGGGAGGTCTGCACACCATATATTTT. It translates to CASRGGGLHTIYF.

V usage is TRBV19 and J usage is TRBJ1-4; possibly TRBD1 for D (6 bases). The CDR3 length is 13 residues. Trimming pared 9 bases from V and 0 bases from J, leaving 8 bases between. Per germline, CDR1 LNHDA and CDR2 SQIVND (reference sequence). CDR3 protein: CASRTATNEKLFF. The CDR3 region has the DNA TGTGCCAGCCGGACAGCAACTAATGAAAAACTGTTTTTT.

The chain carries TRBV18 and TRBJ2-7, with 10 bases fitting TRBD1. The CDR3 extends over 15 amino acids. The germline gives CDR1 KGHSH, CDR2 LQKENI. With 1 base clipped from V and 12 bases from J, the junction kept 12 bases outside the gene matches. In nucleotides, the CDR3 is TGTGCCAGCTCACCACTTAAAGGACAGGGGGATTTAGCGTACTTC. Translated: CASSPLKGQGDLAYF. The variable domain in full, completed from reference TRBV18 and TRBJ2-7, reads NAGVMQNPRHLVRRRGQEARLRCSPMKGHSHVYWYRQLPEEGLKFMVYLQKENIIDESGMPKERFSAEFPKEGPSILRIQQVVRGDSAAYFCASSPLKGQGDLAYFGPGTRLTVT.

The chain links TRBV5-4 to TRBJ2-5; weak D call: TRBD2 (6 bases). Trimming took 4 bases from V and 4 from J, leaving 17 bases between them. CDR1 SGHNT and CDR2 YYREEE come from the germline V gene (reference sequence). CDR3 size: 15 residues. CDR3 bases: TGTGCCAGCAGCCGAGGGCCTTCGGGGGTAGAGACCCAGTACTTC. As protein: CASSRGPSGVETQYF.

The genes are TRBV18 and TRBJ2-7; D might be TRBD1 (6 bases). With 4 bases removed from V and 2 bases from J, the gap between germline ends came to 12 bases. This CDR3 comprises 14 residues. The germline gives CDR1 KGHSH, CDR2 LQKENI. The CDR3 DNA follows: TGTGCCAGCTCACTCTCCGGGACAACCTACGAGCAGTACTTC. This gives the protein CASSLSGTTYEQYF.

This chain connects TRBV5-1 to TRBJ1-4, with TRBD1 matching over 8 bases. From germline, CDR1 is SGHRS and CDR2 YFSETQ. The CDR3 spans 16 residues. Unmatched junction bases numbered 13, after V lost 4 bases and J lost 8 bases. The DNA of the CDR3 is TGCGCCAGCAGCCAATTTGGACAGGGAGGAAGAGAAAAACTGTTTTTT. Amino acids: CASSQFGQGGREKLFF.

The V gene is TRBV2, the J gene TRBJ2-2; 7 bases align to TRBD1. This CDR3 comprises 15 residues. Germline CDR1 and CDR2: SNHLY and FYNNEI. Trimming took 3 bases from V and 0 from J; bases not matched to a gene: 1. The CDR3 region is CASSEGQPNTGELFF. As DNA, the CDR3 is TGTGCCAGCAGTGAGGGACAGCCGAACACCGGGGAGCTGTTTTTT.

The chain joins TRBV6-1 to TRBJ1-1; D is perhaps TRBD1 (5 bases). Trimming removed 8 bases from V and 1 base from J, with 14 bases in between. CDR1 MNHNS and CDR2 SASEGT come from the germline V gene. This CDR3 contains 14 residues. The CDR3 nucleotides read TGTGCCAGCCCGAGTAGGAGGGGGAACACTGAAGCTTTCTTT. The encoded protein is CASPSRRGNTEAFF.

This clone was counted between two and nine times. J is TRBJ2-7 and V is TRBV6-5, with D possibly TRBD1 on 5 matching bases. This CDR3 has 16 residues. Germline CDR1 MNHEY, CDR2 SVGAGI. Deletions cut 2 bases from V and 2 bases from J, with 16 bases between. In DNA, the CDR3 is TGTGCCAGCAGTTACCTCTCTAGGGGCACAGCCTACGAGCAGTACTTC. This encodes CASSYLSRGTAYEQYF.

The chain joins TRBV18 to TRBJ1-5; TRBD1 might be the D (6 bases). Germline V gives CDR1 KGHSH, CDR2 LQKENI. V was cut by 3 bases and J by 0 bases, with 15 bases left in between. The CDR3 is 17 amino acids. CDR3 bases: TGTGCCAGCTCACCGAACCAGGGGTATTCTAGCAATCAGCCCCAGCATTTT. Translated: CASSPNQGYSSNQPQHF. Full variable domain (missing parts from reference TRBV18 and TRBJ1-5): NAGVMQNPRHLVRRRGQEARLRCSPMKGHSHVYWYRQLPEEGLKFMVYLQKENIIDESGMPKERFSAEFPKEGPSILRIQQVVRGDSAAYFCASSPNQGYSSNQPQHFGDGTRLSIL.

The V and J genes are TRBV9 and TRBJ2-6; no clear D. CDR1 is SGDLS and CDR2 is YYNGEE in the germline V gene. Between the trimmed V and J ends, which lost 3 bases and 3 bases, there was a span of 7 bases. The CDR3 length is 14 residues. The CDR3 region has the DNA TGTGCCAGCAGCGGAACCGGTGGGGCCAACGTCCTGACTTTC. Its translation is CASSGTGGANVLTF.

The CDR3: CASSLVSSGSYGYTF. CDR3 DNA: TGTGCCAGCAGCTTAGTCTCTTCAGGATCGTATGGCTACACCTTC. The rearrangement uses TRBV7-2 and TRBJ1-2; D is uncertain. Germline loops: CDR1 SGHTA, CDR2 FQGNSA. The CDR3 is 15 amino acids. V was clipped by 1 base and J by 5 bases, with 14 bases between them. Using reference TRBV7-2 and TRBJ1-2 for the parts outside the CDR3, the full variable domain is GAGVSQSPSNKVTEKGKDVELRCDPISGHTALYWYRQSLGQGLEFLIYFQGNSAPDKSGLPSDRFSAERTGGSVSTLTIQRTQQEDSAVYLCASSLVSSGSYGYTFGSGTRLTVV.

Worth noting for this clone: A junction end diverges from the germline sequence, so it may reflect a read error. This chain connects TRBV4-1 to TRBJ1-2, with unresolved D. The CDR3 is 15 amino acids. Per germline, CDR1 MGHRA and CDR2 YSYEKL. CDR3 sequence: CANSQEPSAGEGYTF. The CDR3 DNA follows: TGCGCCAACAGCCAAGAACCGAGTGCCGGTGAGGGCTACACCTTC.

The chain links TRBV7-3 to TRBJ2-2; 12 nucleotides match TRBD2. The CDR3 is 15 amino acids. Trimming at V came to 2 bases and at J to 6 bases, leaving 1 base not matched to a gene. Germline V CDR1 and CDR2: SGHTA, FQGTGA. In nucleotides, the CDR3 is TGTGCCAGCAGCTTACTAGCGGGGGGGCCCGGGGAGCTGTTTTTT. This codes for CASSLLAGGPGELFF.

This chain links TRBV11-2 with TRBJ1-3, with D perhaps TRBD1 (5 bases). The CDR3 sequence is 19 residues long. The germline CDR1 and CDR2 sequences are SGHAT and FQNNGV. The ends were cut back, 6 bases at V and 2 bases at J, with 26 bases in the middle. The CDR3 coding sequence is TGTGCCAGCAGTTCTTACCGTCGGGCAGGGAAGTTAGCTGGAAACACCATATATTTT. Its translation is CASSSYRRAGKLAGNTIYF.

V and J are TRBV5-1 and TRBJ1-2, with 7 bases aligning to TRBD1. Germline CDR1 reads SGHRS; CDR2 reads YFSETQ. The trim removed 0 bases at V and 4 bases at J, leaving 0 bases unmatched. CDR3 length: 13 residues. CDR3 in DNA: TGCGCCAGCAGCTTGGGGGACAGCTATGGCTACACCTTC. Residues: CASSLGDSYGYTF.

V usage is TRBV4-1 and J usage is TRBJ2-5; TRBD1 aligns across 9 bases. CDR3 length: 14 residues. The V segment lost 4 bases and the J segment 4 bases; nucleotides outside the gene matches: 4. Germline loops: CDR1 MGHRA, CDR2 YSYEKL. CDR3 bases: TGCGCCAGCAGCCTGGGACAGGGAAGAGAGACCCAGTACTTC. It encodes CASSLGQGRETQYF.

This clone was recorded only once. The genes are TRBV2 and TRBJ1-5, with 8 bases fitting TRBD1. The CDR3 has 15 residues. The V segment lost 5 bases and the J segment 6 bases; nucleotides outside the gene matches: 9. Germline CDR1 reads SNHLY; CDR2 reads FYNNEI. The CDR3 region is CASSIQGVFGQPQHF. The DNA for the CDR3 is TGTGCCAGCAGTATACAGGGGGTTTTTGGTCAGCCCCAGCATTTT.

The chain carries TRBV27 and TRBJ2-1; 7 bases agree with TRBD2. V lost 3 bases and J lost 10; bases outside the gene matches: 9. The V gene's germline CDR1 is MNHEY and CDR2 SMNVEV (reference sequence). The CDR3 has 14 residues. CDR3 nucleotides: TGTGCCAGCAGTTTCTTGACTAGCCGGGGGGAGCAGTTCTTC. Translating it yields CASSFLTSRGEQFF.